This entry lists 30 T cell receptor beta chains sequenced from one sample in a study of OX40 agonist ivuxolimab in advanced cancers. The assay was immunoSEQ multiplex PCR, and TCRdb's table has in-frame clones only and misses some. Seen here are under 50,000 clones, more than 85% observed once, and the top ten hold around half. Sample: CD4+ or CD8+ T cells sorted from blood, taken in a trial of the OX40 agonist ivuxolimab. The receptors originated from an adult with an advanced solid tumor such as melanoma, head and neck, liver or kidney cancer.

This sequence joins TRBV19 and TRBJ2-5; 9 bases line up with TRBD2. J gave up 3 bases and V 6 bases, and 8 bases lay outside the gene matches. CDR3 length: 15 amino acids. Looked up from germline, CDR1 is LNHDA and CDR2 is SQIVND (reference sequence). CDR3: CASSPRGGGEETQYF. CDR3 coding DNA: TGTGCCAGTAGCCCAAGGGGCGGGGGGGAAGAGACCCAGTACTTC.

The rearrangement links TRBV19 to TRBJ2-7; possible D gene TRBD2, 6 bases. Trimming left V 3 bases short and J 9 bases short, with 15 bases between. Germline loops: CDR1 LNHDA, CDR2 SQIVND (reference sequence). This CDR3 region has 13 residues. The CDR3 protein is CASSIAGSGLQYF. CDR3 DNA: TGTGCCAGTAGTATTGCGGGGTCCGGGCTGCAGTACTTC. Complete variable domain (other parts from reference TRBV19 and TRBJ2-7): DGGITQSPKYLFRKEGQNVTLSCEQNLNHDAMYWYRQDPGQGLRLIYYSQIVNDFQKGDIAEGYSVSREKKESFPLTVTSAQKNPTAFYLCASSIAGSGLQYFGPGTRLTVT.

The CDR3 spells CAISDPQGARNEQFF. The DNA of the CDR3 is TGTGCCATCAGTGATCCGCAGGGGGCGCGGAATGAGCAGTTCTTC. The chain uses TRBV10-3 and TRBJ2-1; 8 bases match TRBD1. Germline assignment: CDR1 ENHRY and CDR2 SYGVKD. The CDR3 is 15 amino acids. V lost 3 bases and J lost 7; bases outside the gene matches: 8.

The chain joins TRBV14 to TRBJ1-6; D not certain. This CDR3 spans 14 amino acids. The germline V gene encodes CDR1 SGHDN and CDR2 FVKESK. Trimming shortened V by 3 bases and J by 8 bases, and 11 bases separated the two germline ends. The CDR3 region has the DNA TGTGCCAGCAGCCAGCAGAGGACCTATTCACCCCTCCACTTT. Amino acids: CASSQQRTYSPLHF.

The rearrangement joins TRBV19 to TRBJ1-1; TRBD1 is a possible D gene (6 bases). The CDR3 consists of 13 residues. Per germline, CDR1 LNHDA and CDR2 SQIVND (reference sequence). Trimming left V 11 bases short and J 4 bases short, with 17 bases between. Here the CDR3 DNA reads TGTGCCGTGAAGGGGGGTTGGGTCACTGAAGCTTTCTTT. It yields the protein CAVKGGWVTEAFF.

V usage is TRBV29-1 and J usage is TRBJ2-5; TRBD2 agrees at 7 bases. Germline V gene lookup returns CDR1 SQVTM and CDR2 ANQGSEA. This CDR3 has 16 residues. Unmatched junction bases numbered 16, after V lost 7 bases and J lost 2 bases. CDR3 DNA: TGCAGCGCTTTAGGCTCCACGGGGGGTCGGCAAGAGACCCAGTACTTC. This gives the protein CSALGSTGGRQETQYF. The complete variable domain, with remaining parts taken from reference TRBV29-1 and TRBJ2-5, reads SAVISQKPSRDICQRGTSLTIQCQVDSQVTMMFWYRQQPGQSLTLIATANQGSEATYESGFVIDKFPISRPNLTFSTLTVSNMSPEDSSIYLCSALGSTGGRQETQYFGPGTRLLVL.

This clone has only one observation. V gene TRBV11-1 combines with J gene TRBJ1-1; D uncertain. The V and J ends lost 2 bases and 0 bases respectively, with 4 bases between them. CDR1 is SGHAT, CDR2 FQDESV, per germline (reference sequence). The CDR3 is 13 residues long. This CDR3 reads CASSLQLNTEAFF. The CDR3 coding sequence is TGTGCCAGCAGCTTACAACTGAACACTGAAGCTTTCTTT.

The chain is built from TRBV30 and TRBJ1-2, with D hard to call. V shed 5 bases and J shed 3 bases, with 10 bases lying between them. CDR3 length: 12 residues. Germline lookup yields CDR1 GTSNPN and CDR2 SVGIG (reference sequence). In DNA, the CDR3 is TGTGCCTGGGACCATGGGGACTATGGCTACACCTTC. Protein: CAWDHGDYGYTF.

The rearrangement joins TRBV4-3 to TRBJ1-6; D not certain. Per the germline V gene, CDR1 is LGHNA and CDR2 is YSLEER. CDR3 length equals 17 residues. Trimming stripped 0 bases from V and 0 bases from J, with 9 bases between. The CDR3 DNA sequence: TGCGCCAGCAGCCAAGATTTGGGGAGCTCCTATAATTCACCCCTCCACTTT. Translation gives CASSQDLGSSYNSPLHF.

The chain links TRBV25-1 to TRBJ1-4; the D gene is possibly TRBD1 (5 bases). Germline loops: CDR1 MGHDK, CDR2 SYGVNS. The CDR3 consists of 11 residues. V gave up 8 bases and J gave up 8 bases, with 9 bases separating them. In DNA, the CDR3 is TGTGCCAGCGGGGGAGGGGAAAAACTGTTTTTT. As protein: CASGGGEKLFF.

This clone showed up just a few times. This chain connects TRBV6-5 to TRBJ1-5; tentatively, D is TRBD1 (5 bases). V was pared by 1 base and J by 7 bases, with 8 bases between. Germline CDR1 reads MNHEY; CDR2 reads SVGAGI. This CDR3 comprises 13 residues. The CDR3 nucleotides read TGTGCCAGCAGTTACTTGGGGGGACAGCCCCAGCATTTT. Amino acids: CASSYLGGQPQHF.

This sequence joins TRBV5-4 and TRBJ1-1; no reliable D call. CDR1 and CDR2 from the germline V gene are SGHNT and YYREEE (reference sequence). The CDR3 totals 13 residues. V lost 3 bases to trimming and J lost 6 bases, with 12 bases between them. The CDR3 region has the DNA TGTGCCAGCAGCTATTACAGTGGTGCTGAAGCTTTCTTT. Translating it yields CASSYYSGAEAFF.

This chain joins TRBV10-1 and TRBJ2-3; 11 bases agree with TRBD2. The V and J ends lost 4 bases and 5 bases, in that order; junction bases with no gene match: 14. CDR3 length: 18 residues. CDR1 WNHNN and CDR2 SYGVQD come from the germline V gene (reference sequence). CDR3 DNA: TGCGCCAGCAGTGGATCACTAGCGGGAGAGTACATAGGAGATACGCAGTATTTT. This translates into CASSGSLAGEYIGDTQYF.

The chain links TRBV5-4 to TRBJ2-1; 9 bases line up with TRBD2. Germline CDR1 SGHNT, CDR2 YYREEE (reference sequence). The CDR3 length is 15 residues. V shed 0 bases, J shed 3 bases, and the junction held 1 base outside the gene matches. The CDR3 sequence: CASSLGLAVYNEQFF. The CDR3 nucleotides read TGTGCCAGCAGCTTGGGACTAGCGGTCTACAATGAGCAGTTCTTC.

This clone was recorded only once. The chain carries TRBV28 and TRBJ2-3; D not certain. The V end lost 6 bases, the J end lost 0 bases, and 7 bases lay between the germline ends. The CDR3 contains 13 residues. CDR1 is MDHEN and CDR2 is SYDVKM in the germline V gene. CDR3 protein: CASRKGSTDTQYF. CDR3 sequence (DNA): TGTGCCAGCAGGAAGGGAAGCACAGATACGCAGTATTTT. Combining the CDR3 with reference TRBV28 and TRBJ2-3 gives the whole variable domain DVKVTQSSRYLVKRTGEKVFLECVQDMDHENMFWYRQDPGLGLRLIYFSYDVKMKEKGDIPEGYSVSREKKERFSLILESASTNQTSMYLCASRKGSTDTQYFGPGTRLTVL.

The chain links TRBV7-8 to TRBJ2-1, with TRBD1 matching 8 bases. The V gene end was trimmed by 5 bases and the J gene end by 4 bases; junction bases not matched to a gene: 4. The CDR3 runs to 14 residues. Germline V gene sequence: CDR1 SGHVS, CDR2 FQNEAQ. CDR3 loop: CASSPWTGYNEQFF. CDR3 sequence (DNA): TGTGCCAGCAGCCCCTGGACAGGGTACAATGAGCAGTTCTTC.

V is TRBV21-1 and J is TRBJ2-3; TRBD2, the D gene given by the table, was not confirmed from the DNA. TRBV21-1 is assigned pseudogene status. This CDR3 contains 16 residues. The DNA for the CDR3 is TGTGCCAGCAGCAAGGGGAGGCCTTGGGGCACAGATACGCAGTATTTT. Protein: CASSKGRPWGTDTQYF.

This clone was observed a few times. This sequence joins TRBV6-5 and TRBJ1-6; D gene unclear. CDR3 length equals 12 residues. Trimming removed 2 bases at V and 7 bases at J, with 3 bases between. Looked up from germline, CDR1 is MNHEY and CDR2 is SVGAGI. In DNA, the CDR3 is TGTGCCAGCAGTTACGGGAATTCACCCCTCCACTTT. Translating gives CASSYGNSPLHF.

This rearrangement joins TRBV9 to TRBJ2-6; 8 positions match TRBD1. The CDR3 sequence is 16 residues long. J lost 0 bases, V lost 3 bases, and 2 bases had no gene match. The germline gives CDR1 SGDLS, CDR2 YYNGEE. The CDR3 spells CASSGTGISGANVLTF. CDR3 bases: TGTGCCAGCAGCGGGACAGGGATCTCTGGGGCCAACGTCCTGACTTTC.

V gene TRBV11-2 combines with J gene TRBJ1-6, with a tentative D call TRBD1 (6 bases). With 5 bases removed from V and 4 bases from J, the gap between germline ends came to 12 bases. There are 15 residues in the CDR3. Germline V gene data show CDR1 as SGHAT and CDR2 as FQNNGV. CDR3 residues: CASSREGGYNSPLHF. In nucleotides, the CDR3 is TGTGCCAGCAGCCGAGAGGGGGGATATAATTCACCCCTCCACTTT.

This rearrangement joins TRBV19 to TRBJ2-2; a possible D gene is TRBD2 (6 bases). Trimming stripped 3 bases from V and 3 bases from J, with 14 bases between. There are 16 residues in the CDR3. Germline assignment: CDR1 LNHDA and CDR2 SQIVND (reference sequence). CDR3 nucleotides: TGTGCCAGTAGTATGGATGGAGGGTACGACACCGGGGAGCTGTTTTTT. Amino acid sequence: CASSMDGGYDTGELFF.

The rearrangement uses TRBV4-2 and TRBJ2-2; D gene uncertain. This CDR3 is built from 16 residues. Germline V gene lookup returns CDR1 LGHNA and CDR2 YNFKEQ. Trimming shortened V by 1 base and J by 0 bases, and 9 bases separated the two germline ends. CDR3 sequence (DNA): TGTGCCAGCAGCCAAGTTAAGGCAGCGAACACCGGGGAGCTGTTTTTT. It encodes CASSQVKAANTGELFF.

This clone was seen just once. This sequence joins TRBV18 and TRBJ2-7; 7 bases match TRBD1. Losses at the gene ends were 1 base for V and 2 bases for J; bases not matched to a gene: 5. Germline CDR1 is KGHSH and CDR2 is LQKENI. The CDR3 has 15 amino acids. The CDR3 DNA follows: TGTGCCAGCTCACCACGAACAGGGGCCCCCTACGAGCAGTACTTC. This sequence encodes CASSPRTGAPYEQYF.

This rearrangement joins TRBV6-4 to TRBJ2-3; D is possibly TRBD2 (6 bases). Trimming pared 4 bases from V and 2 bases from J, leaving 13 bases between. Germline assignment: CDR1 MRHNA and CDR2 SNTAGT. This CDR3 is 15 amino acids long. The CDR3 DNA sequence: TGTGCCAGCAGTGTTGGGGGACTTGTCACAGATACGCAGTATTTT. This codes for CASSVGGLVTDTQYF.

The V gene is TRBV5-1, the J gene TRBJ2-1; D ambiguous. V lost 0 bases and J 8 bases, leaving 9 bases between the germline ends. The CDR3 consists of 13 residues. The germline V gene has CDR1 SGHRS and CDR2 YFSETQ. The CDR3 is CASSLARYHEQFF. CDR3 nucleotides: TGCGCCAGCAGCTTGGCGCGGTACCATGAGCAGTTCTTC.

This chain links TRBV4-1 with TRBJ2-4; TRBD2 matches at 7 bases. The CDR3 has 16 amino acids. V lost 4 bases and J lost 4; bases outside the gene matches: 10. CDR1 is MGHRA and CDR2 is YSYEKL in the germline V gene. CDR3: CASSRRAWGGKNIQYF. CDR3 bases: TGCGCCAGCAGCCGCCGGGCGTGGGGGGGGAAAAACATTCAGTACTTC.

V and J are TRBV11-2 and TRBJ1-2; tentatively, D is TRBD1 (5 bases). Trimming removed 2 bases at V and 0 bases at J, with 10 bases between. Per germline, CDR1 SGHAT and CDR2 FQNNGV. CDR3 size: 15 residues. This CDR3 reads CASSLSQGPNYGYTF. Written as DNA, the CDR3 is TGTGCCAGCAGCTTATCTCAGGGACCTAACTATGGCTACACCTTC.

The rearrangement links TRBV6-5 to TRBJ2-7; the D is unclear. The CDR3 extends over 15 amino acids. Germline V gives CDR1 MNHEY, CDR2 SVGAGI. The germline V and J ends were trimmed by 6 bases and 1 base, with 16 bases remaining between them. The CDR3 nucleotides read TGTGCCAGCAGCCCCTACCCGGGCCGTTCCTACGAGCAGTACTTC. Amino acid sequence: CASSPYPGRSYEQYF.

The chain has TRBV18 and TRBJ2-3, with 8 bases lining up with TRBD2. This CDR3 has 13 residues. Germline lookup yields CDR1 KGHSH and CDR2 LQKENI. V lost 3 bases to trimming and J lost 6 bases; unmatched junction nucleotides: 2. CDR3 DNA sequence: TGTGCCAGCTCACCCAGCGGGGGCGATACGCAGTATTTT. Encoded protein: CASSPSGGDTQYF.

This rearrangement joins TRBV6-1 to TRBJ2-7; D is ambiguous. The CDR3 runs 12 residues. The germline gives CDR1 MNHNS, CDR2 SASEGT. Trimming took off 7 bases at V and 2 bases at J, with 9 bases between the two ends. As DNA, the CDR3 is TGTGCCAGCAATAACGTACCCTACGAGCAGTACTTC. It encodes CASNNVPYEQYF.